What follows is one TCR beta chain and its context. Germline V gives CDR1 LNHDA, CDR2 SQIVND (reference sequence). Trimming took off 5 bases at V and 0 bases at J, with 11 bases between the two ends. The CDR3 has 15 amino acids. The sample originates from a study of blood T cell repertoires in COVID-19. Here immunoSEQ multiplex PCR was the method, and the copy in TCRdb shows in-frame clones only, minus some. Counted here are over 150,000 clones, around nine tenths occurring once; the ten biggest clones make up 15% to 20%. Material for sequencing was peripheral blood. The chain has TRBV19 and TRBJ2-1; perhaps TRBD1 as D (6 bases). This clonotype was sampled from a man between 45 and 60 years old with COVID-19, enrolled during active disease. The CDR3 DNA sequence: TGTGCCAGTAGTTTGGCCAGGGGCTCCTACAATGAGCAGTTCTTC. Its protein is CASSLARGSYNEQFF.